This T cell receptor (beta chain) was recovered during a study of beta chain features in type 1 diabetes. Study observations and caveats: Within each of all four CD4+ subsets, Type 1 diabetes patients had TCRB CDR3s that were moderately but significantly shorter. At VDJ recombination sites, type 1 diabetes patients had fewer insertions and more deleted nucleotides.

Notes on this clone: The antigen is unknown.

Expressed TCRB transcripts were sequenced because the entire RNA isolate underwent reverse transcription. The data were produced by immunoSEQ multiplex PCR, yet TCRdb's version contains in-frame clones alone and is incomplete. The sample consists of about 340,000 clones, about 13% of them appearing once. Germline-derived CDR1 and CDR2 are SGDLS and YYNGEE. J lost 6 bases, V lost 1 base, and 4 bases had no gene match. The CDR3 spans 16 residues. The chain employs TRBV9 and TRBJ2-1, with TRBD2 matching over 13 bases. Sequencing used naive CD4+ T cells from blood. This receptor was taken from a woman aged 18-29 years with type 1 diabetes. In DNA, the CDR3 is TGTGCCAGCAGCGTAACAGGACTAGCGGGAGCCAATGAGCAGTTCTTC. It yields the protein CASSVTGLAGANEQFF.